One sample yielded the 26 T cell receptor beta chains listed below, sequenced in a study of blood T cell repertoires in COVID-19. The assay was immunoSEQ multiplex PCR, and TCRdb's table has in-frame clones only and misses some. The sample has approximately 140,000 clones, around 90% seen once; the top ten hold approximately 4.1%. Source material: peripheral blood. These receptors were collected from an older woman with active or convalescent COVID-19.

The chain joins TRBV7-9 to TRBJ2-3; TRBD2 aligns across 10 bases. The length of the CDR3 is 15 residues. V lost 4 bases, J lost 2 bases, and 3 bases stayed unmatched. Germline assignment: CDR1 SEHNR and CDR2 FQNEAQ (reference sequence). The CDR3 coding sequence is TGTGCCAGCAGCTCGGGACTAGCGAACACAGATACGCAGTATTTT. Its translation: CASSSGLANTDTQYF.

This clone was recorded only once. The rearrangement links TRBV14 to TRBJ1-2, with D unclear. Looked up from germline, CDR1 is SGHDN and CDR2 is FVKESK. V lost 1 base, J lost 5 bases, and 17 bases lay in between. The CDR3 sequence is 16 residues long. The CDR3 sequence: CASSQVTATHIYGYTF. CDR3 nucleotides: TGTGCCAGCAGCCAAGTAACAGCAACCCACATATATGGCTACACCTTC.

Points on this clone: This same CDR3 is encoded by further DNA sequences in the sample. The chain carries TRBV3-1 (or the pseudogene TRBV3-2) and TRBJ2-7; TRBD1 might be the D (6 bases). Trimming left V 4 bases short and J 4 bases short, with 11 bases between. Germline V gene lookup returns CDR1 LGHDT and CDR2 YNNKEL (reference sequence). CDR3 size: 13 residues. The CDR3 loop reads CASSRGRGYEQYF. The CDR3 region has the DNA TGTGCCAGCAGCCGCGGCAGGGGTTACGAGCAGTACTTC.

This chain uses TRBV12-3 or TRBV12-4 with TRBJ1-3, with unresolved D. This CDR3 is 13 amino acids long. Trimming cost V 8 bases and J 1 base, with 9 bases left between them. The CDR3 nucleotides are TGTGCCAGCCGAGAGAATTCTGGAAACACCATATATTTT. The encoded protein is CASRENSGNTIYF.

This sequence joins TRBV4-1 and TRBJ2-7; 10 bases line up with TRBD1. Germline lookup yields CDR1 MGHRA and CDR2 YSYEKL. Germline trimming cut 0 bases from V and 4 bases from J; bases unmatched to any gene: 6. CDR3 length: 16 amino acids. The CDR3 nucleotides read TGCGCCAGCAGCCAAGATCTATGGACAGGGGGATACGAGCAGTACTTC. This codes for CASSQDLWTGGYEQYF.

V and J are TRBV12-3 or TRBV12-4 and TRBJ2-2; D might be TRBD2 (5 bases). CDR3 size: 13 residues. Trimming stripped 3 bases from V and 5 bases from J, with 7 bases between. The CDR3 spells CASSLAGTGELFF. DNA of the CDR3: TGTGCCAGCAGTTTGGCGGGTACCGGGGAGCTGTTTTTT.

The V gene is TRBV10-2, the J gene TRBJ2-3; perhaps TRBD2 as D (5 bases). Germline CDR1 WSHSY, CDR2 SAAADI. This CDR3 region has 15 residues. Trimming removed 7 bases from V and 2 bases from J, with 16 bases in between. The CDR3 region has the DNA TGCGCCAGCAAAGAGGGTCTAGGCCCCACAGATACGCAGTATTTT. Amino acids: CASKEGLGPTDTQYF.

Points on this clone: At the DNA level, this CDR3 is encoded by other sequences in the same sample as well. CDR3 nucleotide sequence: TGTGCCAGCAGCCAGCAGGGCAATCAGCCCCAGCATTTT. It codes for CASSQQGNQPQHF. V gene TRBV3-1 (or the pseudogene TRBV3-2) combines with J gene TRBJ1-5; the D is unclear. This CDR3 has 13 amino acids. V shed 3 bases and J shed 2 bases, with 5 bases lying between them. Germline V gene lookup returns CDR1 LGHDT and CDR2 YNNKEL (reference sequence).

J is TRBJ1-6 and V is TRBV1; the table's D call of TRBD1 was not tested on the DNA. TRBV1 has pseudogene status. The length of the CDR3 is 16 residues. The CDR3 here is CTSSQTQGCRNSPLHF. The CDR3 coding sequence is TGCACCAGCAGCCAAACACAGGGATGTCGGAATTCACCCCTCCACTTT.

The chain couples TRBV5-1 to TRBJ1-4; D remains ambiguous. CDR3 length equals 14 residues. Trimming left V 0 bases short and J 5 bases short, with 8 bases between. Germline CDR1 is SGHRS and CDR2 is YFSETQ. This CDR3 reads CASSLATDNEKLFF. CDR3 DNA: TGCGCCAGCAGCTTGGCCACAGACAATGAAAAACTGTTTTTT.

This chain joins TRBV7-2 and TRBJ2-7; D may be TRBD1 (5 bases). Germline V gene data show CDR1 as SGHTA and CDR2 as FQGNSA. The length of the CDR3 is 15 residues. V was pared by 5 bases and J by 0 bases, with 14 bases between. CDR3 in DNA: TGTGCCAGCAGCCTGGATGGGGCAGGCTCCTACGAGCAGTACTTC. It specifies CASSLDGAGSYEQYF.

Only a few counts were recorded for this clone. The rearrangement joins TRBV13 to TRBJ2-7, with 8 nucleotides matching TRBD1. V lost 0 bases to trimming and J lost 3 bases; unmatched junction nucleotides: 4. The germline V gene has CDR1 PRHDT and CDR2 FYEKMQ (reference sequence). The CDR3 has 15 residues. The CDR3 DNA is TGTGCCAGCAGCTTAGGGACGGACAGGGTCTACGAGCAGTACTTC. Translating gives CASSLGTDRVYEQYF.

This clone showed up just a few times. This chain connects TRBV30 to TRBJ2-5; tentative D call: TRBD1 (5 bases). Trimming took off 0 bases at V and 5 bases at J, with 13 bases between the two ends. The CDR3 is made up of 14 amino acids. CDR1 is GTSNPN and CDR2 is SVGIG in the germline V gene (reference sequence). As DNA, the CDR3 is TGTGCCTGGAGTGTTTGGCAGGGCGACGAGACCCAGTACTTC. This codes for CAWSVWQGDETQYF.

This clone was counted only a few times. The chain joins TRBV7-2 to TRBJ1-6; D uncertain. CDR3 length: 13 residues. With 2 bases removed from V and 7 bases from J, the gap between germline ends came to 6 bases. Per germline, CDR1 SGHTA and CDR2 FQGNSA. The CDR3 region is CASSLSPNSPLHF. The CDR3 DNA follows: TGTGCCAGCAGCTTATCCCCAAATTCACCCCTCCACTTT.

The chain links TRBV7-8 to TRBJ2-7; TRBD2 agrees at 8 bases. The V gene's germline CDR1 is SGHVS and CDR2 FQNEAQ. The ends lost 4 bases at V and 2 bases at J; junction bases unmatched: 4. This CDR3 contains 14 residues. CDR3 DNA sequence: TGTGCCAGCAGCTGGCCTAGCGGGCCCTACGAGCAGTACTTC. Translating gives CASSWPSGPYEQYF. Variable domain in full (rest from reference TRBV7-8 and TRBJ2-7): GAGVSQSPRYKVAKRGQDVALRCDPISGHVSLFWYQQALGQGPEFLTYFQNEAQLDKSGLPSDRFFAERPEGSVSTLKIQRTQQEDSAVYLCASSWPSGPYEQYFGPGTRLTVT.

The rearrangement links TRBV9 to TRBJ1-6; no reliable D call. The V end lost 8 bases, the J end lost 0 bases, and 9 bases lay between the germline ends. Germline V gene sequence: CDR1 SGDLS, CDR2 YYNGEE. The CDR3 is 14 residues long. CDR3 DNA sequence: TGTGCCAGTGCGGAGGTCTCCTATAATTCACCCCTCCACTTT. Protein product: CASAEVSYNSPLHF.

The J gene is TRBJ2-2, the V gene TRBV7-9; D may be TRBD2 (6 bases). The CDR3 is 16 amino acids. V lost 5 bases and J 0 bases, leaving 13 bases between the germline ends. CDR1 is SEHNR and CDR2 is FQNEAQ in the germline V gene (reference sequence). For the CDR3, the DNA is TGTGCCAGCAGCCACGTTTCGGGGGCGAACACCGGGGAGCTGTTTTTT. The encoded protein is CASSHVSGANTGELFF.

V usage is TRBV19 and J usage is TRBJ1-5; D remains unclear. CDR3 size: 17 residues. The V end was cut by 6 bases, the J end by 1 base, with 19 bases between. CDR1 is LNHDA, CDR2 SQIVND, per germline (reference sequence). Written as DNA, the CDR3 is TGTGCCAGTAGACACGCAGACAATTATGCCAGCAATCAGCCCCAGCATTTT. It translates to CASRHADNYASNQPQHF. Filled out from reference TRBV19 and TRBJ1-5, the complete variable domain reads DGGITQSPKYLFRKEGQNVTLSCEQNLNHDAMYWYRQDPGQGLRLIYYSQIVNDFQKGDIAEGYSVSREKKESFPLTVTSAQKNPTAFYLCASRHADNYASNQPQHFGDGTRLSIL.

The chain combines TRBV29-1 with TRBJ2-3; TRBD2 aligns across 9 bases. Germline V gives CDR1 SQVTM, CDR2 ANQGSEA. With V trimmed by 3 bases and J by 5 bases, 6 bases remained unmatched. The CDR3 extends over 14 amino acids. This chain's CDR3 is CSVDGLREGDTQYF. The DNA of the CDR3 is TGCAGCGTTGATGGACTGCGGGAGGGAGATACGCAGTATTTT.

The J gene is TRBJ2-1, the V gene TRBV5-4, with D possibly matching TRBD2 (6 bases). V dropped 2 bases and J dropped 9 bases, with 15 bases sitting between them. Germline V lookup: CDR1 SGHNT, CDR2 YYREEE (reference sequence). The CDR3 runs 14 residues. As DNA, the CDR3 is TGTGCCAGCAGCTTCGGACTAACAGTTAGTGAGCAGTTCTTC. Protein sequence: CASSFGLTVSEQFF.

The chain links TRBV10-3 to TRBJ1-2; D is possibly TRBD1 (5 bases). CDR1 is ENHRY, CDR2 SYGVKD, per germline. V was clipped by 2 bases and J by 7 bases, with 17 bases between them. This CDR3 region has 15 residues. The CDR3 nucleotides read TGTGCCATCAGTGAGGACTTAGACAGTTTCTTTGGCTACACCTTC. Translating gives CAISEDLDSFFGYTF.

The rearrangement links TRBV7-2 to TRBJ2-2; 14 bases map to TRBD2. V shed 5 bases, J shed 3 bases, and the junction held 8 bases outside the gene matches. This CDR3 contains 18 residues. The germline V gene has CDR1 SGHTA and CDR2 FQGNSA. The CDR3 nucleotides read TGTGCCAGCAGCGTACCGACTAGCGGGGGGGCGTACACCGGGGAGCTGTTTTTT. Encoded protein: CASSVPTSGGAYTGELFF. The whole variable domain, remainder taken from reference TRBV7-2 and TRBJ2-2, is GAGVSQSPSNKVTEKGKDVELRCDPISGHTALYWYRQSLGQGLEFLIYFQGNSAPDKSGLPSDRFSAERTGGSVSTLTIQRTQQEDSAVYLCASSVPTSGGAYTGELFFGEGSRLTVL.

The chain has TRBV2 and TRBJ1-5; 8 bases fit TRBD1. The CDR3 is 13 amino acids. Germline assignment: CDR1 SNHLY and CDR2 FYNNEI. The trim removed 4 bases at V and 11 bases at J, leaving 7 bases unmatched. In DNA form, the CDR3 reads TGTGCCAGCAGTGGGACAGGGTCTTTATCCCAGCATTTT. Translated, it gives CASSGTGSLSQHF.

This clone was detected only once. This sequence joins TRBV21-1 and TRBJ1-3; TRBD1 is the table's D call, not checked against the DNA. TRBV21-1 is annotated as a pseudogene. CDR3 size: 15 residues. The CDR3 loop reads CASSTSGYSGNTIYF. The CDR3 bases are TGTGCCAGCAGCACATCAGGGTACTCTGGAAACACCATATATTTT.

V gene TRBV6-6 combines with J gene TRBJ1-2; TRBD1 matches 12 bases. The CDR3 runs to 14 residues. Germline V gives CDR1 MNHNY, CDR2 SVGAGI (reference sequence). With V trimmed by 3 bases and J by 7 bases, 3 bases remained unmatched. The CDR3 nucleotides read TGTGCCAGCAGTTATGGGACAGGGGGCTCTGGCTACACCTTC. Amino acid sequence: CASSYGTGGSGYTF.

This CDR3 reads CASRNTGSNEQYF. CDR3 DNA sequence: TGCGCCAGCAGAAATACCGGGAGCAACGAGCAGTACTTC. The chain links TRBV5-1 to TRBJ2-7; tentative D call: TRBD2 (6 bases). Germline V gives CDR1 SGHRS, CDR2 YFSETQ. The CDR3 covers 13 residues. V was trimmed by 5 bases and J by 5 bases, leaving 14 bases between them.